This is a list of T cell receptor beta chains from one sample in a study of blood T cell repertoires in COVID-19. The table came from immunoSEQ multiplex PCR; TCRdb's copy has only in-frame clones and leaves some out. The data contain about 180,000 clones, around 84% of them seen just once; the ten biggest clones take up 5.5% to 7%. Sample: peripheral blood. Every receptor here comes from a man aged 45-65 years with active or convalescent COVID-19. CDR3s include the opening cysteine and the closing phenylalanine or tryptophan. A D gene is named only where the DNA matches it firmly. Size values are once, few and many counts, or a class for expanded clones, and some rows have none.

TRBJ1-2	TRBD1	TRBV5-8	NA	CASSKTGDYGYTF	TGTGCCAGCAGCAAGACAGGGGACTATGGCTACACCTTC
TRBJ2-1	TRBD2	TRBV5-4	NA	CASSWDATRGDEQFF	TGTGCCAGCAGCTGGGATGCTACCCGGGGGGATGAGCAGTTCTTC
TRBJ2-5	TRBD2	TRBV6-4	NA	CASSPTSGQETQYF	TGTGCCAGCAGCCCGACTAGCGGCCAAGAGACCCAGTACTTC
TRBJ2-2	TRBD2	TRBV30	NA	CAWNAGVNTGELFF	TGTGCTTGGAACGCGGGAGTTAACACCGGGGAGCTGTTTTTT
TRBJ1-3	TRBD1	TRBV7-2	NA	CASSRQGGTGNTIYF	TGTGCCAGCAGCAGACAGGGTGGAACTGGAAACACCATATATTTT
TRBJ2-1	TRBD2	TRBV7-8	NA	CASSLAPSGVHNEQFF	TGTGCCAGCAGCTTAGCGCCCAGCGGGGTCCACAATGAGCAGTTCTTC
TRBJ1-5	NA	TRBV29-1	NA	CSVVGGVGQPQHF	TGCAGCGTTGTTGGAGGGGTCGGTCAGCCCCAGCATTTT
TRBJ2-7	NA	TRBV7-2	NA	CASSYTRQSYEQYF	TGTGCCAGCAGTTATACAAGACAGTCATACGAGCAGTACTTC
TRBJ2-2	TRBD2	TRBV7-3	NA	CASSLTGLAGYTGELFF	TGTGCCAGCAGCTTAACTGGACTAGCGGGGTACACCGGGGAGCTGTTTTTT
TRBJ2-2	NA	TRBV5-4	once	CASSFNSGTNTGELFF	TGTGCCAGCAGCTTCAATAGCGGAACGAACACCGGGGAGCTGTTTTTT
TRBJ2-5	TRBD1	TRBV7-2	NA	CASSRRDRGDETQYF	TGTGCCAGCAGCCGCCGGGACAGGGGTGACGAGACCCAGTACTTC
TRBJ1-5	TRBD1	TRBV2	NA	CASRQGADQPQHF	TGTGCCAGCAGGCAGGGGGCTGATCAGCCCCAGCATTTT
TRBJ1-2	NA	TRBV4-1	NA	CASSQQPSGGYGYTF	TGCGCCAGCAGCCAACAGCCGTCTGGGGGGTATGGCTACACCTTC
TRBJ1-1	TRBD1	TRBV5-4	NA	CASSGGTGEKAFF	TGTGCCAGCAGCGGCGGGACAGGGGAGAAAGCTTTCTTT
TRBJ2-5	TRBD1	TRBV15	NA	CATSSLQGALGETQYF	TGTGCCACCAGCAGTTTGCAGGGGGCGCTAGGAGAGACCCAGTACTTC
TRBJ2-4	NA	TRBV2	NA	CATVDLPGLAKNIQYF	TGTGCCACCGTAGATTTACCCGGACTAGCCAAAAACATTCAGTACTTC
TRBJ2-6	NA	TRBV4-2	NA	CASSQDLSLWTASGANVLTF	TGTGCCAGCAGCCAAGATCTTTCCCTTTGGACAGCCTCTGGGGCCAACGTCCTGACTTTC
TRBJ2-2	NA	TRBV11-2	NA	CASSSVINGELFF	TGTGCCAGCTCTAGCGTAATAAACGGGGAGCTGTTTTTT
TRBJ2-7	NA	TRBV7-2	NA	CASSSAGGGGEQYF	TGTGCCAGCAGCTCGGCAGGGGGCGGGGGCGAGCAGTACTTC
TRBJ2-3	TRBD2	TRBV7-7	NA	CASARSGGDTDTQYF	TGTGCTAGCGCCAGGAGCGGGGGTGACACAGATACGCAGTATTTT
TRBJ2-7	NA	TRBV19	NA	CASSKTVGSLAGEQYF	TGTGCCAGTAGCAAAACGGTCGGGAGCCTAGCAGGGGAGCAGTACTTC
TRBJ2-3	TRBD2	TRBV11-1	NA	CASSSGTTTSTDTQYF	TGTGCCAGCAGCTCCGGGACTACGACTAGCACAGATACGCAGTATTTT
TRBJ2-1	NA	TRBV5-8	NA	CASSTVRAGNNEQFF	TGTGCCAGCAGCACGGTCCGCGCAGGGAACAATGAGCAGTTCTTC
TRBJ2-3	TRBD2	TRBV4-1	NA	CASSPAGAGGPLDTQYF	TGCGCCAGCAGCCCCGCCGGCGCGGGGGGGCCTCTAGATACGCAGTATTTT
TRBJ2-1	TRBD2	TRBV9	NA	CASSVAPAGGYNEQFF	TGTGCCAGCAGCGTAGCTCCAGCGGGAGGGTACAATGAGCAGTTCTTC
TRBJ2-7	TRBD2	TRBV27	NA	CASRWRLAGAGEQYF	TGTGCCAGCAGGTGGCGCCTAGCGGGGGCGGGCGAGCAGTACTTC
TRBJ2-7	TRBD2	TRBV6-6	NA	CASSRTSGDGYEQYF	TGTGCCAGCAGTAGGACTAGCGGGGATGGATACGAGCAGTACTTC
TRBJ2-5	TRBD2	TRBV6-6	NA	CASSNPASGETQYF	TGTGCCAGCAGTAACCCGGCTAGCGGAGAGACCCAGTACTTC
TRBJ1-2	TRBD1	TRBV7-9	once	CASSWGQSNYGYTF	TGTGCCAGCAGCTGGGGACAGAGTAACTATGGCTACACCTTC
TRBJ1-2	TRBD1	TRBV4-1	NA	CASSQVQGADYVYTF	TGCGCCAGCAGCCAAGTTCAGGGGGCTGACTATGTCTACACCTTC
TRBJ2-2	TRBD1	TRBV2	NA	CASTPGGRTGELFF	TGTGCCAGCACCCCAGGGGGTAGGACCGGGGAGCTGTTTTTT
TRBJ1-2	TRBD1	TRBV19	NA	CASSIDVTGGGNYGYTF	TGTGCCAGTAGTATAGATGTAACAGGGGGCGGTAACTATGGCTACACCTTC
TRBJ1-4	NA	TRBV7-2	NA	CASSLGPATNEKLFF	TGTGCCAGCAGCTTAGGTCCCGCAACTAATGAAAAACTGTTTTTT
TRBJ1-2	TRBD1	TRBV12-3/TRBV12-4	NA	CASSFNRGIGYTF	TGTGCCAGCAGTTTTAACAGGGGTATCGGCTACACCTTC
TRBJ2-7	NA	TRBV6-1	few	CASSEIDSYYEQYF	TGTGCCAGCAGTGAAATTGACAGTTACTACGAGCAGTACTTC
TRBJ2-1	NA	TRBV6-2/TRBV6-3	NA	CASSFLPRQGLDNEQFF	TGTGCCAGCAGTTTCCTCCCCAGGCAGGGGTTGGACAATGAGCAGTTCTTC
TRBJ2-7	TRBD2	TRBV7-2	NA	CASSLAGTSGAYEQYF	TGTGCCAGCAGCTTAGCCGGGACTAGCGGAGCCTACGAGCAGTACTTC
TRBJ2-5	TRBD2	TRBV5-1	NA	CASSLTAGGLQETQYF	TGCGCCAGCAGCTTGACCGCGGGGGGACTCCAAGAGACCCAGTACTTC
TRBJ2-3	TRBD2	TRBV27	NA	CASSLRGGDTQYF	TGTGCCAGCAGTTTGCGGGGGGGAGATACGCAGTATTTT
TRBJ1-1	NA	TRBV12-3/TRBV12-4	few	CASSFQGTEAFF	TGTGCCAGCAGTTTTCAGGGGACTGAAGCTTTCTTT
TRBJ1-4	NA	TRBV25-1	few	CASSRNAPGGTNEKLFF	TGTGCCAGCAGCCGAAACGCTCCGGGGGGGACTAATGAAAAACTGTTTTTT
TRBJ2-3	TRBD2	TRBV30	NA	CAWSVWASGTSTDTQYF	TGTGCCTGGAGTGTATGGGCTAGCGGAACTAGCACAGATACGCAGTATTTT
TRBJ1-5	NA	TRBV6-2/TRBV6-3	NA	CASSPTRGHSNQPQHF	TGTGCCAGCAGCCCTACCAGAGGACATAGCAATCAGCCCCAGCATTTT
TRBJ1-2	NA	TRBV18	NA	CASSPELDYGYTF	TGTGCCAGCTCACCAGAGCTCGACTATGGCTACACCTTC
TRBJ1-4	NA	TRBV7-9	NA	CASSLALSASQGEKLFF	TGTGCCAGCAGCTTAGCGCTGTCAGCAAGCCAGGGCGAAAAACTGTTTTTT
TRBJ2-1	NA	TRBV4-3	NA	CASSQDGAGDEQFF	TGCGCCAGCAGCCAAGACGGGGCAGGGGATGAGCAGTTCTTC
TRBJ1-2	TRBD1	TRBV5-5	NA	CASIPGQGLYGYTF	TGTGCCAGCATTCCGGGACAGGGGCTCTATGGCTACACCTTC
TRBJ1-1	NA	TRBV30	NA	CAWSRQLNTEAFF	TGTGCCTGGAGTAGACAGTTGAACACTGAAGCTTTCTTT
TRBJ1-5	NA	TRBV28	NA	CASRDMSAGNQPQHF	TGTGCCAGCAGGGACATGTCTGCGGGCAATCAGCCCCAGCATTTT
TRBJ1-6	TRBD1	TRBV5-4	NA	CASSWGQSNSPLHF	TGTGCCAGCAGCTGGGGACAGAGTAATTCACCCCTCCACTTT
TRBJ2-7	NA	TRBV7-8	NA	CASSLTILGGEQYF	TGTGCCAGCAGCTTAACCATCCTGGGGGGCGAGCAGTACTTC
TRBJ1-2	NA	TRBV25-1	NA	CASSDRYTNYGYTF	TGTGCCAGCAGTGACCGATACACAAACTATGGCTACACCTTC
TRBJ2-1	TRBD2	TRBV3-1/TRBV3-2	NA	CASRERGGYNEQFF	TGTGCCAGCAGGGAGCGGGGGGGCTACAATGAGCAGTTCTTC
TRBJ2-3	NA	TRBV2	once	CASGQTLSTDTQYF	TGTGCCAGCGGACAAACCCTTAGCACAGATACGCAGTATTTT